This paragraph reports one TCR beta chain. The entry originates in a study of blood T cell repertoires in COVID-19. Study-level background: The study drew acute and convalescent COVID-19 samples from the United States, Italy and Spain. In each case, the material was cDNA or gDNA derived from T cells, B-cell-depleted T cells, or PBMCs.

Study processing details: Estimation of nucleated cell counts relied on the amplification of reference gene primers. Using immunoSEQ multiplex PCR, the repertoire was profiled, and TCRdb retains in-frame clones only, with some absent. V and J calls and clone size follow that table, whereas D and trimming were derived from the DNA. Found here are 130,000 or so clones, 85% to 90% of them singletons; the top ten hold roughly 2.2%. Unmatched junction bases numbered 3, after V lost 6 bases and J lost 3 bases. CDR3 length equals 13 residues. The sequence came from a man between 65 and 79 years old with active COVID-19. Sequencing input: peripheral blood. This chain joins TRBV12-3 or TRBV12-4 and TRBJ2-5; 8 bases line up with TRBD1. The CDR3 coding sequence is TGTGCCAGCAGCAGGACAGGGAAAGAGACCCAGTACTTC. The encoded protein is CASSRTGKETQYF.